The table lists the clone carrying this TCR beta chain with a few counts. One end of the junction fails to match germline, which may point to a read error. The sample comes from a study of spatial heterogeneity in lung cancer. From the 5' RACE reads, TCRdb called clonotypes with MiXCR, one entry per CDR3 protein. The sample comprises tens of thousands of distinct CDR3 sequences, roughly 21% of which are singletons, and 21% rests with the top ten. Time point in this sample: blood at routine non-recurrence follow-up after resection. Sequencing of whole RNA from tumor, nontumor lung or frozen PBMC involved no sorting. The CDR3 sequence is 11 residues long.

V and J are TRBV12-3 or TRBV12-4 and TRBJ2-1; D is possibly TRBD2 (5 bases). This specimen was PBMCs, taken at follow-up. This receptor was taken from a male donor with early-stage non-small cell lung cancer. The CDR3 nucleotides are TGTGCCAGCAGTGTAGCGACAAAGCAGTTCTTC. It codes for CASSVATKQFF.